The 5 T cell receptor beta chains reported below all come from one sample, sequenced in a study of blood T cell repertoires in COVID-19. Measured with immunoSEQ multiplex PCR; TCRdb has only the in-frame clones, and not every one. The data contain 310,000 or so clones, around 83% of them seen just once; the ten biggest clones take up approximately 1.1%. The sample was peripheral blood. These receptor sequences come from a woman in her forties or fifties with acute or convalescent COVID-19.

The gene calls are TRBV6-4 and TRBJ2-6, with unresolved D. There are 16 residues in the CDR3. In germline, CDR1 is MRHNA, CDR2 SNTAGT. Trimming cost V 3 bases and J 0 bases, with 9 bases left between them. CDR3 sequence: CASSESPNSGANVLTF. In DNA form, the CDR3 reads TGTGCCAGCAGTGAAAGTCCTAACTCTGGGGCCAACGTCCTGACTTTC.

This chain uses TRBV19 with TRBJ2-5; 10 positions match TRBD1. The ends lost 3 bases at V and 5 bases at J; junction bases unmatched: 6. Per germline, CDR1 LNHDA and CDR2 SQIVND (reference sequence). The CDR3 runs 15 residues. CDR3 sequence reads: CASSMGTGARETQYF. CDR3 nucleotide sequence: TGTGCCAGTAGTATGGGGACAGGGGCGCGGGAGACCCAGTACTTC.

The chain combines TRBV7-2 with TRBJ1-1; 9 nucleotides agree with TRBD1. The CDR3 is 14 residues long. Trimming at V came to 5 bases and at J to 4 bases, leaving 5 bases not matched to a gene. Germline V gene lookup returns CDR1 SGHTA and CDR2 FQGNSA. CDR3 bases: TGTGCCAGCAGCGTACAGGGGGCCCTCACTGAAGCTTTCTTT. This gives the protein CASSVQGALTEAFF.

The chain employs TRBV5-1 and TRBJ2-7; TRBD2 is a possible D gene (6 bases). CDR3 size: 16 residues. Per the germline V gene, CDR1 is SGHRS and CDR2 is YFSETQ. Between the trimmed V and J ends, which lost 0 bases and 2 bases, there was a span of 15 bases. The CDR3 bases are TGCGCCAGCAGCTTGGCCAGGATGGCGGGAACCTACGAGCAGTACTTC. Translated: CASSLARMAGTYEQYF.

This clone has only a few counts. The gene calls are TRBV29-1 and TRBJ2-5, with D maybe TRBD2 (6 bases). The germline V gene encodes CDR1 SQVTM and CDR2 ANQGSEA. The ends were cut back, 7 bases at V and 5 bases at J, with 14 bases in the middle. The CDR3 is 12 residues long. CDR3 DNA sequence: TGCAGCGCTAAATCGGGGGATGAGACCCAGTACTTC. It codes for CSAKSGDETQYF. The full variable domain, its missing parts supplied by reference TRBV29-1 and TRBJ2-5, is SAVISQKPSRDICQRGTSLTIQCQVDSQVTMMFWYRQQPGQSLTLIATANQGSEATYESGFVIDKFPISRPNLTFSTLTVSNMSPEDSSIYLCSAKSGDETQYFGPGTRLLVL.